This T cell receptor (beta chain) emerged from a study of blood T cells in healthy people across ages. In the study overall: About one barcoded beta molecule per two T cells was the capture yield of template switching.

V shed 6 bases, J shed 3 bases, and the junction held 7 bases outside the gene matches. The CDR3 spans 13 residues. Germline loops: CDR1 DFQATT, CDR2 SNEGSKA (reference sequence). The second PCR ran about 6 to 12 cycles with a sample-barcoded 5' primer and J-beta primers. TCRdb independently ran MiXCR on the 5' RACE reads; one entry per CDR3 protein. The data show around 1,800,000 distinct CDR3 sequences, about two fifths seen once. The chain combines TRBV20-1 with TRBJ2-7; 8 bases fit TRBD1. The sequence was obtained from a human donor in good health. Input material: blood. CDR3 coding DNA: TGCAGTGCGCCTGGACAGGGACGCTACGAGCAGTACTTC. Its translation: CSAPGQGRYEQYF.